The entry below describes one T cell receptor beta chain. Its antigen remains undetermined. No per-base quality is available; no much larger clone lies one base away. The immunoSEQ assay used for TCR sequencing gave the T-cell fraction in both tumor and uninvolved lung tissue. For the original study's pipeline: To analyze survival, patients were divided into a high T-cell fraction group (upper tertile) and a low T-cell fraction group (lower two tertiles), and the two groups were compared using a log-rank test. A signed-rank test was used to check for differences in T-cell fraction between paired tumor and uninvolved lung. Drawn from immuneACCESS, this table holds only the in-frame rearrangements with V and J called that TCRdb kept. Clones are partly lost; checked studies trace under half to an unresolved V gene and leave the rest unexplained. V and J calls and clone size come straight from that table; D and trimming were deduced from the DNA. The sample has about 9,700 clones on record, around 80% of them singletons. Approximately 9% of the sample rests with the top ten.

The first patient joined ICON in the first half of 2016, and enrollment wrapped up when the last patient was enrolled in September 2018. From a subcohort of around 78 patients, fresh tumor and matched uninvolved tissue were collected for in-depth immune analyses, including TCR sequencing. TCR sequencing was performed on DNA isolated from bulk tissue, without cell sorting. This entry is derived from a study of tumor-infiltrating lymphocytes in localized non-small cell lung cancer (dated by TCRdb to the early 2020s). The study in broad terms: The cohort included patients whose samples were collected after neoadjuvant chemotherapy, as well as both smokers and never-smokers and several histologies. The paired tumor versus uninvolved lung comparison of immunoSEQ T-cell fraction included fewer than 65 patients. In total, the ICON cohort consisted of approximately 140 surgical patients with localized non-small cell lung cancer who had their tumors resected. From each patient came resected tumor tissue plus uninvolved lung tissue from that same patient, and the uninvolved lung tissue was described as non-adjacent to the tumor. The same patients underwent several integrated assays, with TCR sequencing performed together with flow cytometry, multiplex immunofluorescence, RNA-seq, exome sequencing and proteomics.

CDR1 and CDR2 are drawn from the germline V gene: KGHSH, LQKENI. Trimming accounts for 6 bases at V and 7 bases at J, while the number of junction bases matched to no gene is 7. Counted from cysteine to phenylalanine, this CDR3 has 13 amino acids. Just the 39-base CDR3 DNA is kept, in frame starting at base 1. Study-wide findings and limitations: Higher T cell infiltration in tumors than in uninvolved lung tissue was supported by TCRbeta sequencing, consistent with immunofluorescence CD3 counts. TCR-derived T-cell fraction did not differ between the flow cytometry-defined immunotypes IM1 (good prognosis) and IM2 (poor prognosis). Because different assays used different pieces of the same tissue, intratumor heterogeneity could not be separated from technical variation. Tumor T-cell fraction from TCR sequencing was not associated with recurrence-free survival (p = 0.61). Assay coverage varied across patients depending on available tissue quantity, so only a subset of the cohort had TCR sequencing.

The chain uses TRBV18 and TRBJ2-3; 7 junctional bases match TRBD2. The clonotype originates from a human donor with non-small cell lung cancer. The sequencing sample was made of lung tumor tissue. The CDR3 reads CASSPGTTNTQYF. The bases read TGTGCCAGCTCTCCTGGGACTACGAATACGCAGTATTTT.